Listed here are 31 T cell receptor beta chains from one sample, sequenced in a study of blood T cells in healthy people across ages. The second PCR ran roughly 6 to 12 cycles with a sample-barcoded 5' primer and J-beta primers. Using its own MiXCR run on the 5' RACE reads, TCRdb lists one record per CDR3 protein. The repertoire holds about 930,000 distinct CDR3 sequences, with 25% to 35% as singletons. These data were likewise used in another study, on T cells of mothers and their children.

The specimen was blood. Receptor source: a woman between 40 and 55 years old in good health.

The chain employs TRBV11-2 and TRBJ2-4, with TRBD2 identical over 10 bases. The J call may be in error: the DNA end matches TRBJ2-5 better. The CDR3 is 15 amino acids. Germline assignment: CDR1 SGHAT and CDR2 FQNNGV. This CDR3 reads CASSTSGRVGETQYF. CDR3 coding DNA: TGTGCCAGCAGCACCAGCGGGAGGGTAGGAGAGACCCAGTACTTC.

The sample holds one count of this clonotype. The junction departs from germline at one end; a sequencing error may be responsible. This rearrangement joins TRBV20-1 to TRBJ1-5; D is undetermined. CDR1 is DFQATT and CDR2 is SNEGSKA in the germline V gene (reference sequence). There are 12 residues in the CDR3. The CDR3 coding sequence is TGCAGTACTAGAATCCGCAATCAGCCCCAGCATTTT. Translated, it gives CSTRIRNQPQHF.

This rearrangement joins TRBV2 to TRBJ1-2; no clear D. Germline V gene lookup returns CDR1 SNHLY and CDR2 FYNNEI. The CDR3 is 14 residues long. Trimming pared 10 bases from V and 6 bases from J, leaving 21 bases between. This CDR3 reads CAILARARKDGYTF. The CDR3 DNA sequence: TGTGCCATCCTAGCGCGGGCGCGAAAGGATGGCTACACCTTC. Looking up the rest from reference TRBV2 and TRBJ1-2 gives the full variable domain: EPEVTQTPSHQVTQMGQEVILRCVPISNHLYFYWYRQILGQKVEFLVSFYNNEISEKSEIFDDQFSVERPDGSNFTLKIRSTKLEDSAMYFCAILARARKDGYTFGSGTRLTVV.

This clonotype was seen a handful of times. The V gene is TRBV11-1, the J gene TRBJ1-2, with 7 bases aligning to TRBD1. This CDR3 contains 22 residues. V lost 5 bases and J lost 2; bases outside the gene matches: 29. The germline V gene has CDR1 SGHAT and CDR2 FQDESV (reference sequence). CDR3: CASSPVEGTRGTTGNPNYGYTF. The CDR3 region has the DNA TGTGCCAGCAGCCCCGTTGAAGGAACCAGGGGGACAACAGGCAATCCAAACTATGGCTACACCTTC.

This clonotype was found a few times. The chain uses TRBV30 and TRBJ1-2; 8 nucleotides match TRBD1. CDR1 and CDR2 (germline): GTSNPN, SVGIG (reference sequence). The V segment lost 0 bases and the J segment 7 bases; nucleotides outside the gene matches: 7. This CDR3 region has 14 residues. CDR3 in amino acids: CAWSVGAGGIGYTF. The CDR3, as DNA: TGTGCCTGGAGTGTTGGGGCAGGGGGCATTGGCTACACCTTC. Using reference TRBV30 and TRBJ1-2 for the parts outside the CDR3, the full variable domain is SQTIHQWPATLVQPVGSPLSLECTVEGTSNPNLYWYRQAAGRGLQLLFYSVGIGQISSEVPQNLSASRPQDRQFILSSKKLLLSDSGFYLCAWSVGAGGIGYTFGSGTRLTVV.

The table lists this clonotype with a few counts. CDR3 loop: CASSRTGTGIYEQYF. In DNA, the CDR3 is TGTGCCAGCAGTCGTACCGGGACAGGGATCTACGAGCAGTACTTC. The chain employs TRBV28 and TRBJ2-7; TRBD1 agrees at 9 bases. The CDR3 consists of 15 residues. Per the germline V gene, CDR1 is MDHEN and CDR2 is SYDVKM. The V and J ends lost 5 bases and 3 bases, in that order; junction bases with no gene match: 8.

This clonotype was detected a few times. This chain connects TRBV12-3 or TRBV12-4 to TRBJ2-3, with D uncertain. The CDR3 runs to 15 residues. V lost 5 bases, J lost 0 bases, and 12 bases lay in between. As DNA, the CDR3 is TGTGCCAGCAGTCGGAACAGACTTAGCACAGATACGCAGTATTTT. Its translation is CASSRNRLSTDTQYF.

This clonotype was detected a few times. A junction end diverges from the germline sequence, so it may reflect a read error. CDR3: CPSSLGVAGTEAFF. The CDR3 bases are TGTCCCAGCAGCTTAGGGGTTGCAGGGACTGAAGCTTTCTTT. This sequence joins TRBV7-2 and TRBJ1-1, with a possible D match to TRBD1 (5 bases). The CDR3 is 14 residues long. CDR1 SGHTA and CDR2 FQGNSA come from the germline V gene.

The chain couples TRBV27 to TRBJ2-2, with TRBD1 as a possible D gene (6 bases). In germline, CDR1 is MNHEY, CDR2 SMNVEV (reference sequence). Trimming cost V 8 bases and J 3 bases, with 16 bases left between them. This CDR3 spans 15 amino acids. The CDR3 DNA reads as TGTGCCAGCGGGACCGTAGGGACACACACCGGGGAGCTGTTTTTT. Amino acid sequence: CASGTVGTHTGELFF.

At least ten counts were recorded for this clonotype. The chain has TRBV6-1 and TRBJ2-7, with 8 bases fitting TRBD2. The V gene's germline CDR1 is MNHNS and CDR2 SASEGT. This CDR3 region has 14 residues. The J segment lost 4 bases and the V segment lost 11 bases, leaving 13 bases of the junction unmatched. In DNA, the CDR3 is TGTGCCTGTCCCTCGAGACTAGCGACATACGAGCAGTACTTC. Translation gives CACPSRLATYEQYF.

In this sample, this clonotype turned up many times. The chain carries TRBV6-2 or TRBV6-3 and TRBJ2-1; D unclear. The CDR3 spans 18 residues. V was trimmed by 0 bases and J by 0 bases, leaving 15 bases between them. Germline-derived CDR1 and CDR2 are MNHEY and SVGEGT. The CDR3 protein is CASSYSPLSVVSYNEQFF. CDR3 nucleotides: TGTGCCAGCAGTTACTCCCCCCTTTCGGTGGTCTCCTACAATGAGCAGTTCTTC.

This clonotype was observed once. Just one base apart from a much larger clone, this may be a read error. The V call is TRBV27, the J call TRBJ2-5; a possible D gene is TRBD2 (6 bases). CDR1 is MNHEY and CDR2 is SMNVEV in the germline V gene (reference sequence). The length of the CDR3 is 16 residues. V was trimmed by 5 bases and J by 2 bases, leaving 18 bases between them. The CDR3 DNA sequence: TGTGCCAGCAGTGCCGTAGCGGTTGCCCAACAAGAGACCCAGTACTTC. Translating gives CASSAVAVAQQETQYF.

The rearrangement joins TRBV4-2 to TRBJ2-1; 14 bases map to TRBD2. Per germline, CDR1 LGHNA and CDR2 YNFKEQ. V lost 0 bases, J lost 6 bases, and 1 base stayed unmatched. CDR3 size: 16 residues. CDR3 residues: CASSQEGTSGSNEQFF. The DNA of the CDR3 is TGTGCCAGCAGCCAAGAGGGGACTAGCGGGAGCAATGAGCAGTTCTTC.

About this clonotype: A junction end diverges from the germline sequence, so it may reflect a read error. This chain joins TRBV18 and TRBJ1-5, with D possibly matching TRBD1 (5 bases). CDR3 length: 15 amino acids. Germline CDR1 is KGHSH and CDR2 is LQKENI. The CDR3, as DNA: TGTGCCAGCTTACCATCCTGGGGGACGAACCAGCCCCAGCATTTT. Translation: CASLPSWGTNQPQHF.

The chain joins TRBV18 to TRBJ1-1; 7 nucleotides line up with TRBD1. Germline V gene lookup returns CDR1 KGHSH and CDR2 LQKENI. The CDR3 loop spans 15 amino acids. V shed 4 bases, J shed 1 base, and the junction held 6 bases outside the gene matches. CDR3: CASSRTTGRNTEAFF. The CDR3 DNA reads TGTGCCAGCTCACGAACGACAGGGAGGAACACTGAAGCTTTCTTT.

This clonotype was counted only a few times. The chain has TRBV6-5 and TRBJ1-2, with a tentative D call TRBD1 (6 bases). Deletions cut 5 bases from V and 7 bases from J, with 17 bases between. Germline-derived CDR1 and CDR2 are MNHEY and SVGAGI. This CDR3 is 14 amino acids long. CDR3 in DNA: TGTGCCAGCAGTCGACCTACAGGGACGGGTGGCTACACCTTC. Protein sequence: CASSRPTGTGGYTF.

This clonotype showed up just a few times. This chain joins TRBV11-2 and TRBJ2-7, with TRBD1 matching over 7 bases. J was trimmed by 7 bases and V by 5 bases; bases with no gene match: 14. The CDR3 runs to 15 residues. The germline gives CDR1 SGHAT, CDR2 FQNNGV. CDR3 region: CASSVLTGAGWEQYF. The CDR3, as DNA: TGTGCCAGCAGCGTACTTACAGGGGCCGGCTGGGAGCAGTACTTC.

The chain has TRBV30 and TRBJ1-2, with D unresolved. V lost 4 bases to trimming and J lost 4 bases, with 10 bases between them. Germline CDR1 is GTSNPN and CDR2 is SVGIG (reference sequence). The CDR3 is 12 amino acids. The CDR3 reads CAWTLGLYGYTF. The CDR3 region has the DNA TGTGCCTGGACTCTCGGGCTCTATGGCTACACCTTC.

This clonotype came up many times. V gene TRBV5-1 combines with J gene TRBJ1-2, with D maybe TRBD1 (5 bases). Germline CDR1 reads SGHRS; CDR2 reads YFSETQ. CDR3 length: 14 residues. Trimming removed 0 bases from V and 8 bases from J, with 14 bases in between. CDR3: CASSLERGQRGYTF. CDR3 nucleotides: TGCGCCAGCAGCTTGGAACGGGGCCAAAGAGGCTACACCTTC. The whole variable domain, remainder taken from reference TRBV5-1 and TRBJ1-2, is KAGVTQTPRYLIKTRGQQVTLSCSPISGHRSVSWYQQTPGQGLQFLFEYFSETQRNKGNFPGRFSGRQFSNSRSEMNVSTLELGDSALYLCASSLERGQRGYTFGSGTRLTVV.

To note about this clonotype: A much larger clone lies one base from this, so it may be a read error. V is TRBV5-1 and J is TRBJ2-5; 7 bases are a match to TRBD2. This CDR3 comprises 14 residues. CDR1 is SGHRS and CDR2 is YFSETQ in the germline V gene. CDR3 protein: CANSYGTNQETQYF. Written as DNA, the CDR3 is TGCGCCAACAGCTACGGGACTAACCAAGAGACCCAGTACTTC. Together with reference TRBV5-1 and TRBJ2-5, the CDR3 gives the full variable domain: KAGVTQTPRYLIKTRGQQVTLSCSPISGHRSVSWYQQTPGQGLQFLFEYFSETQRNKGNFPGRFSGRQFSNSRSEMNVSTLELGDSALYLCANSYGTNQETQYFGPGTRLLVL.

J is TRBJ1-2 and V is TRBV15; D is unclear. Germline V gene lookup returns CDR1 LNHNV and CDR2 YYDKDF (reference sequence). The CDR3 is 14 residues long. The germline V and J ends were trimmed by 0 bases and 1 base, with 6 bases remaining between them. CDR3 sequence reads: CATSRDRLNYGYTF. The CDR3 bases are TGTGCCACCAGCAGAGATCGCCTTAACTATGGCTACACCTTC.

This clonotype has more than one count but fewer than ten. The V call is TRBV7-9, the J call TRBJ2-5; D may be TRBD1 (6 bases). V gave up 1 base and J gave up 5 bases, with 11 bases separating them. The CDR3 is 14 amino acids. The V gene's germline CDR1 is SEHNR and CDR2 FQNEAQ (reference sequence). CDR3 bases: TGTGCCAGCAGCTTAGTATGGGGGCTGGAGACCCAGTACTTC. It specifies CASSLVWGLETQYF.

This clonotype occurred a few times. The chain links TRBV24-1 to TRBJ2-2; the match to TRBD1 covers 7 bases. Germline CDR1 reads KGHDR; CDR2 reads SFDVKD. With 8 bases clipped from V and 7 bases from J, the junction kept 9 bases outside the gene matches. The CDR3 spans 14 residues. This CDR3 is CATNENRGGGELFF. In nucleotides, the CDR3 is TGTGCCACCAATGAAAACAGGGGCGGCGGGGAGCTGTTTTTT.

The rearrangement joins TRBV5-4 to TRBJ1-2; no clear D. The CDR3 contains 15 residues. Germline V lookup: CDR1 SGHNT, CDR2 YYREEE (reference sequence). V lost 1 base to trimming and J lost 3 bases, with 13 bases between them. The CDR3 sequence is CASSLLAATYYGYTF. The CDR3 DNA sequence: TGTGCCAGCAGCTTGTTAGCCGCTACCTACTATGGCTACACCTTC.

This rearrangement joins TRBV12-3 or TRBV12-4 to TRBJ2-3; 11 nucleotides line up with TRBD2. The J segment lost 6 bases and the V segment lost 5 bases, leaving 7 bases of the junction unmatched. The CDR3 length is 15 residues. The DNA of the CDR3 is TGTGCCAGCAGTCCACTAGCGGGGGAGGGGGATACGCAGTATTTT. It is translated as CASSPLAGEGDTQYF.

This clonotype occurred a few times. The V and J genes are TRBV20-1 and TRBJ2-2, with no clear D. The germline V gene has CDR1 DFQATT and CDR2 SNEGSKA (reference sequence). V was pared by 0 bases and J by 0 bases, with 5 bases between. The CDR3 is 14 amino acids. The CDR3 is CSAREGSNTGELFF. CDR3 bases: TGCAGTGCTAGAGAGGGGTCGAACACCGGGGAGCTGTTTTTT.

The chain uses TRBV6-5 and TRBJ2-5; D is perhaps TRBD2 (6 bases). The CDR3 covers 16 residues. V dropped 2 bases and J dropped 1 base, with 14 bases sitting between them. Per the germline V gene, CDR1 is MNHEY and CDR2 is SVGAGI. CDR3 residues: CASSYRTPSVQETQYF. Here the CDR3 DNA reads TGTGCCAGCAGTTACCGTACACCTAGCGTCCAAGAGACCCAGTACTTC.

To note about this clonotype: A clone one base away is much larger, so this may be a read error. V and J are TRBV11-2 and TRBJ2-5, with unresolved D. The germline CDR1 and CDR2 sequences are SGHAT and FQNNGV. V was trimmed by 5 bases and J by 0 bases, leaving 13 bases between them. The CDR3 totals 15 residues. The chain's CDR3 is CASSQLLQNQETQYF. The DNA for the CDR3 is TGTGCCAGCAGCCAGCTCTTACAGAACCAAGAGACCCAGTACTTC.

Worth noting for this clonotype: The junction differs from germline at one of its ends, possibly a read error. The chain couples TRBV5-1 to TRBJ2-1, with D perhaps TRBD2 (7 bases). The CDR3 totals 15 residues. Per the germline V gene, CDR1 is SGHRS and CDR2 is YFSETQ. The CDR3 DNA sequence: TGCGCCAGCAGCTTTTTCTGGGGGGGCCACAACGAGCAGTTCTTC. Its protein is CASSFFWGGHNEQFF.

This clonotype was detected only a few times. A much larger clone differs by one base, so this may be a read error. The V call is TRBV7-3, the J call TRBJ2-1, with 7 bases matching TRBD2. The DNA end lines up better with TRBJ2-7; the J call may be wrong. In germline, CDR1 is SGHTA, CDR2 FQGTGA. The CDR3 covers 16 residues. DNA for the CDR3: TGTGCCAGCAGCTTAAGGGCGGGGGAGACCTACAATGAGCAGTACTTC. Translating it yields CASSLRAGETYNEQYF.

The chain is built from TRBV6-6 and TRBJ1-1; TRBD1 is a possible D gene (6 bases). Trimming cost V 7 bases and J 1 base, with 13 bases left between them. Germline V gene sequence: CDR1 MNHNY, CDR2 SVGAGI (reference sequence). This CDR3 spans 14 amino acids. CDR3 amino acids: CASTPGETNTEAFF. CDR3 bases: TGTGCCAGCACCCCAGGGGAGACGAACACTGAAGCTTTCTTT.